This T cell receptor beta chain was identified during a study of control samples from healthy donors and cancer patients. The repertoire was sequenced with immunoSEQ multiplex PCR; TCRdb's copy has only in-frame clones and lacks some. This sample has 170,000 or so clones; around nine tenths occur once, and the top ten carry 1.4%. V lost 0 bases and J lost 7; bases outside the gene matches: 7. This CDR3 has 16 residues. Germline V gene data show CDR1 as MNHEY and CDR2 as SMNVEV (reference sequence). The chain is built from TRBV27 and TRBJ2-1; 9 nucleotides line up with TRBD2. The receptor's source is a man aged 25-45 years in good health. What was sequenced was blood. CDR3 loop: CASSLSGGRAPNEQFF. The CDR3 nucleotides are TGTGCCAGCAGTTTATCGGGCGGGAGGGCCCCGAATGAGCAGTTCTTC.